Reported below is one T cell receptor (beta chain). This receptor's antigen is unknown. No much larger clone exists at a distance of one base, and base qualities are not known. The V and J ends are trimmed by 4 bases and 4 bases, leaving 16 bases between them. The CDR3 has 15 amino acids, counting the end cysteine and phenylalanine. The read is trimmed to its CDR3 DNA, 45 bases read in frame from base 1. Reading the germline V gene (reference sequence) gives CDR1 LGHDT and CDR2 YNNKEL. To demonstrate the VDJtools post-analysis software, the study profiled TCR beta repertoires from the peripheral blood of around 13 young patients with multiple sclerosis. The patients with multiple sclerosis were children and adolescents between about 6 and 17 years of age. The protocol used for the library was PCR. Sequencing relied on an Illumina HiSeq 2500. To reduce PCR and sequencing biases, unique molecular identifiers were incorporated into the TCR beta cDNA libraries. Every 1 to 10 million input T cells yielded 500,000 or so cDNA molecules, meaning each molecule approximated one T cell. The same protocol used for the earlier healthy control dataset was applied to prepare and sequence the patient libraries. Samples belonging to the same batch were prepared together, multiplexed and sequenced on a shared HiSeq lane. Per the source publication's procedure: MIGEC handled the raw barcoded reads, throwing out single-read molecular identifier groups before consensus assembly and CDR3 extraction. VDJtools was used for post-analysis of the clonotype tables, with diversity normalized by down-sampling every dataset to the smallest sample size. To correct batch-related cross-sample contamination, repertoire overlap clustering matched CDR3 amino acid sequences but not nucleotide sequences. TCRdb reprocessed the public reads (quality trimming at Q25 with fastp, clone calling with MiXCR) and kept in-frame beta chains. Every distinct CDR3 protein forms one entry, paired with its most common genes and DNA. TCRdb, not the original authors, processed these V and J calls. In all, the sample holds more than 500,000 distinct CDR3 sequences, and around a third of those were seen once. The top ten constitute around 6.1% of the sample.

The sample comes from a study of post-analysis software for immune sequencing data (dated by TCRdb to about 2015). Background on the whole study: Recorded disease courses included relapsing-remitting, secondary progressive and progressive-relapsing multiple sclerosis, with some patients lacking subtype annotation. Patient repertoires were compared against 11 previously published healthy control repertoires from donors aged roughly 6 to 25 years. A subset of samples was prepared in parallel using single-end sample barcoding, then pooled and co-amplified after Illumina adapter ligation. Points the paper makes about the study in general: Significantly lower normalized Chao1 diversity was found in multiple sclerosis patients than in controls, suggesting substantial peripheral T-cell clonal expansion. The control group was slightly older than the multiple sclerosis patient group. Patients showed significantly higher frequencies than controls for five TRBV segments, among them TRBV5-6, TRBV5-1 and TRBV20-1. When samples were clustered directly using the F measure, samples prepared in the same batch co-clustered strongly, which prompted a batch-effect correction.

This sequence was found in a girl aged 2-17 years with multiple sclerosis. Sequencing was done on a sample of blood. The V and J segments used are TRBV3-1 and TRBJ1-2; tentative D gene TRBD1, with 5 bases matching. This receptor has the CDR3 CASSRGGGTFYGYTF. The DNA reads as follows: TGTGCCAGCAGCCGAGGCGGTGGGACCTTCTATGGCTACACCTTC.